This T cell receptor (beta chain) was captured in a study of blood T cells in healthy people across ages. A second PCR of about 7 to 12 cycles used a sample-barcoded 5' primer and a J-beta primer mix. Every sample returned 2.5 million or more CDR3-containing paired-end reads. TCRdb processed the 5' RACE reads anew with MiXCR; each CDR3 protein has one entry. The sample includes about 1.8 million distinct CDR3 sequences, around half of them seen just once. CDR1 and CDR2 (germline): KGHDR, SFDVKD. The germline V and J ends were trimmed by 4 bases and 1 base, with 14 bases remaining between them. This CDR3 has 16 amino acids.

This clonotype originated in a woman between 35 and 50 years old in good health. The chain joins TRBV24-1 to TRBJ2-3; tentatively, D is TRBD2 (6 bases). Sequencing input: blood. CDR3 loop: CATSDPEGGRTDTQYF. The DNA of the CDR3 is TGTGCCACCAGTGACCCGGAGGGAGGCCGCACAGATACGCAGTATTTT.